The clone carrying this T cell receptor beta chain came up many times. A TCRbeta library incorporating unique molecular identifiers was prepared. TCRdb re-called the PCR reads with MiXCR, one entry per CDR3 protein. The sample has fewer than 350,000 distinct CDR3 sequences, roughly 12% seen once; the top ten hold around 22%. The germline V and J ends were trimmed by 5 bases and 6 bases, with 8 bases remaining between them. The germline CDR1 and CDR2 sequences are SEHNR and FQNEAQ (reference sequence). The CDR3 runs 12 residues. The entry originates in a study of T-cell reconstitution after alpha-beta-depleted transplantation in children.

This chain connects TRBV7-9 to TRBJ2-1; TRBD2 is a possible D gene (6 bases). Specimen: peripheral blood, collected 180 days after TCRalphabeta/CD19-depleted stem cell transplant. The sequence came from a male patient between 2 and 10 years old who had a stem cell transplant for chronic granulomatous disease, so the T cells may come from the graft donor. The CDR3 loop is CASSPGANEQFF. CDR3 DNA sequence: TGTGCCAGCAGCCCGGGAGCCAATGAGCAGTTCTTC.